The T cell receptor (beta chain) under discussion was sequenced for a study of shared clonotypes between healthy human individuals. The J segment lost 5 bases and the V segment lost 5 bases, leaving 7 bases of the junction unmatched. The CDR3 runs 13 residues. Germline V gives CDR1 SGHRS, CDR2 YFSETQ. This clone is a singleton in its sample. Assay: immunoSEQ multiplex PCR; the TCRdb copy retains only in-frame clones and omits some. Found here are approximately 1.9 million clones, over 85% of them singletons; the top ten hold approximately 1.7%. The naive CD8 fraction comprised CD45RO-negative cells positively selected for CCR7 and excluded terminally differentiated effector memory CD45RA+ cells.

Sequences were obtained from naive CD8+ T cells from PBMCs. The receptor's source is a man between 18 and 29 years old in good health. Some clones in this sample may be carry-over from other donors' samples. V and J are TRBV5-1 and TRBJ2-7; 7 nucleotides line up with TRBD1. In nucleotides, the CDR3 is TGCGCCAGCAGTCTCGACAGGGCCCACGAGCAGTACTTC. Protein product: CASSLDRAHEQYF.